This T cell receptor (beta chain) comes out of a study of blood T cell repertoires in COVID-19. Study details: Samples representing acute and convalescent COVID-19 were sourced from the United States, Italy and Spain. Sources were T cells, B-cell-depleted T cells, or PBMCs; the material itself was cDNA or gDNA.

Per the original data handling: Nucleated cell number was recorded as an estimate derived from reference gene primer amplification. Method: immunoSEQ multiplex PCR; TCRdb's copy keeps in-frame clones and lacks some. Clone size and the V and J calls come from that table; the DNA yielded D and trimming. The sample includes 200,000 to 250,000 clones, about 85% seen only once; the top ten take roughly 3.1%. Trimming left V 1 base short and J 6 bases short, with 16 bases between. This CDR3 has 15 residues. Germline assignment: CDR1 SGHTA and CDR2 FQGNSA. The sequence was obtained from a man younger than 35 with active or convalescent COVID-19. The chain employs TRBV7-2 and TRBJ2-7; TRBD2 is a possible D gene (5 bases). The sequenced sample consisted of peripheral blood. CDR3 sequence: CASSLGGGGPVEQYF. The CDR3 nucleotides read TGTGCCAGCAGCTTAGGAGGAGGTGGACCGGTCGAGCAGTACTTC.